This T cell receptor (beta chain) was sequenced for a study of shared clonotypes between healthy human individuals. The wider study: Aged between 18 and 49, the donors were a couple of women and three men.

Unsorted PBMC DNA was sequenced on ten immunoSEQ deep assay plates. TCRdb's table, derived via immunoSEQ multiplex PCR, lists solely in-frame clones and lacks some. Among nearly 500,000 clones listed, 60% to 85% were seen once. Study findings and constraints: Sampling was confined to blood; repertoires within tissues likely differ.

The CDR3 extends over 14 amino acids. V lost 6 bases to trimming and J lost 6 bases, with 14 bases between them. The V gene's germline CDR1 is SNHLY and CDR2 FYNNEI. Caucasian adults residing in Nashville, Tennessee made up all the donors. With regard to this clone: Its antigen is not known.

The sample was PBMCs. The sequence came from a woman in her thirties or forties in good health. Some clones in this sample may be carry-over from other donors' samples. This chain connects TRBV2 to TRBJ2-2; perhaps TRBD2 as D (5 bases). The CDR3 DNA reads as TGTGCCAGCAGAAGCGGTGGGGTTTCCGGGGAGCTGTTTTTT. Encoded protein: CASRSGGVSGELFF.